This T cell receptor beta chain is drawn from a study of vaccination and CD4 T cells after COVID-19. Trimming stripped 2 bases from V and 0 bases from J, with 19 bases between. The CDR3 sequence is 18 residues long. CDR1 and CDR2 (germline): ENHRY, SYGVKD. Only a few counts were recorded for this clonotype. Its antigen is as yet unknown. Treatment indicated: roughly ten-day PBMC culture with coronavirus spike peptide pools or control peptides (ViraFEST assay). The study sequenced cultured CD4+ T cell DNA using the Oncomine TCR Beta short-read assay. TCRdb re-called the PCR reads with MiXCR, one entry per CDR3 protein. The top ten clones hold 25% to 30% of a sample with more than 10,000 distinct CDR3 sequences, approximately 50% of them seen once.

This chain joins TRBV10-3 and TRBJ1-1; a weak D match, TRBD1 (6 bases). Sequences were obtained from CD4+ T cells from blood, cultured in vitro. The sequence was collected from a human donor who had recovered from COVID-19. The DNA of the CDR3 is TGTGCCATCAGTGAGCAGTATCAGGGGCCAAGAATGAACACTGAAGCTTTCTTT. It is translated as CAISEQYQGPRMNTEAFF.